This is a list of T cell receptor beta chains from one sample in a study of blood T cell repertoires in COVID-19. TCRdb's table, derived via immunoSEQ multiplex PCR, lists solely in-frame clones and lacks some. Of some 150,000 clones in the sample, 80% to 90% were seen once. The sample consisted of peripheral blood. The receptors were sampled from a man aged 65 to 79 with acute or convalescent COVID-19. Each CDR3 is given with its conserved first and last residue. D genes are given only for firm matches. Clone size, where shown, is once, few, many, or a class for clones that have expanded.

cdr3_length: 15; clone_size: NA; j_call: TRBJ2-3; v_call: TRBV3-1/TRBV3-2; d_call: TRBD2; cdr3_nt: TGTGCCAGCAGCCAAGGGAGGCGGGGGATAGATACGCAGTATTTT; cdr3_aa: CASSQGRRGIDTQYF
cdr3_length: 14; clone_size: NA; j_call: TRBJ2-1; v_call: TRBV9; d_call: TRBD1; cdr3_nt: TGTGCCAGCAGCGTACAGGGGGTCGTGAATGAGCAGTTCTTC; cdr3_aa: CASSVQGVVNEQFF
cdr3_length: 15; clone_size: NA; j_call: TRBJ2-4; v_call: TRBV4-1; d_call: NA; cdr3_nt: TGCGCCAGCAGCCTGCCCAAGGGGGAAAAAAACATTCAGTACTTC; cdr3_aa: CASSLPKGEKNIQYF
cdr3_length: 16; clone_size: NA; j_call: TRBJ2-2; v_call: TRBV7-6; d_call: NA; cdr3_nt: TGTGCCAGCAGCTCCCAAGGGGGAGTAAACACCGGGGAGCTGTTTTTT; cdr3_aa: CASSSQGGVNTGELFF
cdr3_length: 15; clone_size: NA; j_call: TRBJ2-6; v_call: TRBV18; d_call: NA; cdr3_nt: TGTGCCAGCTCTCCCGACACCCCGGGGGCCAACGTCCTGACTTTC; cdr3_aa: CASSPDTPGANVLTF
cdr3_length: 13; clone_size: NA; j_call: TRBJ2-1; v_call: TRBV6-5; d_call: NA; cdr3_nt: TGTGCCAGCAGCTTACACACAGACAATGAGCAGTTCTTC; cdr3_aa: CASSLHTDNEQFF
cdr3_length: 14; clone_size: NA; j_call: TRBJ2-3; v_call: TRBV5-1; d_call: NA; cdr3_nt: TGCGCCAGCAGCTTCACTAGTGGCTCAGATACGCAGTATTTT; cdr3_aa: CASSFTSGSDTQYF
cdr3_length: 16; clone_size: NA; j_call: TRBJ2-7; v_call: TRBV6-6; d_call: TRBD1; cdr3_nt: TGTGCCAGCAGTTACTCGATCCAGACAGGGGGCGGCGAGCAGTACTTC; cdr3_aa: CASSYSIQTGGGEQYF
cdr3_length: 15; clone_size: NA; j_call: TRBJ2-1; v_call: TRBV27; d_call: TRBD1; cdr3_nt: TGTGCCAGCAGTTCCCGGGACAGGGCGGACAATGAGCAGTTCTTC; cdr3_aa: CASSSRDRADNEQFF
cdr3_length: 16; clone_size: few; j_call: TRBJ2-7; v_call: TRBV6-6; d_call: TRBD2; cdr3_nt: TGTGCCAGCAGTTACCAGACTAGCGGGAGAGGCGGCGAGCAGTACTTC; cdr3_aa: CASSYQTSGRGGEQYF
cdr3_length: 15; clone_size: NA; j_call: TRBJ1-3; v_call: TRBV6-6; d_call: NA; cdr3_nt: TGTGCCAGCATGGGAGGGGTGAACTCTGGAAACACCATATATTTT; cdr3_aa: CASMGGVNSGNTIYF
cdr3_length: 16; clone_size: NA; j_call: TRBJ1-3; v_call: TRBV18; d_call: NA; cdr3_nt: TGTGCCAGCTCACCAAGACAGTTAAGCTCTGGAAACACCATATATTTT; cdr3_aa: CASSPRQLSSGNTIYF
cdr3_length: 13; clone_size: NA; j_call: TRBJ1-1; v_call: TRBV4-2; d_call: NA; cdr3_nt: TGTGCCAGCAGCCTGCAGGTGGGCACTGAAGCTTTCTTT; cdr3_aa: CASSLQVGTEAFF
cdr3_length: 15; clone_size: NA; j_call: TRBJ1-2; v_call: TRBV18; d_call: TRBD1; cdr3_nt: TGTGCCAGCTCACCCGGACAGGGGGCGGTAAATGGCTACACCTTC; cdr3_aa: CASSPGQGAVNGYTF
cdr3_length: 20; clone_size: once; j_call: TRBJ2-2; v_call: TRBV19; d_call: TRBD1; cdr3_nt: TGTGCCAGTAGTAAAGGGACAGGGGGCGCGGGCGGGAGGAAGACCGGGGAGCTGTTTTTT; cdr3_aa: CASSKGTGGAGGRKTGELFF
cdr3_length: 10; clone_size: NA; j_call: TRBJ2-7; v_call: TRBV2; d_call: NA; cdr3_nt: TGTGCCAGCGGGCACTACGAGCAGTACTTC; cdr3_aa: CASGHYEQYF
cdr3_length: 15; clone_size: few; j_call: TRBJ1-5; v_call: TRBV18; d_call: NA; cdr3_nt: TGTGCCAGCTCACCACAGAGCGGACAGAATCAGCCCCAGCATTTT; cdr3_aa: CASSPQSGQNQPQHF
cdr3_length: 14; clone_size: NA; j_call: TRBJ2-1; v_call: TRBV11-2; d_call: NA; cdr3_nt: TGTGCCAGCAGTCCCCTAGGGGTGGACAATGAGCAGTTCTTC; cdr3_aa: CASSPLGVDNEQFF
cdr3_length: 13; clone_size: NA; j_call: TRBJ1-5; v_call: TRBV19; d_call: TRBD1; cdr3_nt: TGTGCCAGTGGAGGGACAGGGGCTCAGCCCCAGCATTTT; cdr3_aa: CASGGTGAQPQHF
cdr3_length: 15; clone_size: few; j_call: TRBJ2-2; v_call: TRBV18; d_call: NA; cdr3_nt: TGTGCCAGCTCACCCGCACTAGGGACTACCGGGGAGCTGTTTTTT; cdr3_aa: CASSPALGTTGELFF
cdr3_length: 14; clone_size: NA; j_call: TRBJ1-6; v_call: TRBV9; d_call: NA; cdr3_nt: TGTGCCAGCAGCGTGGGGGGAAGTAATTCACCCCTCCACTTT; cdr3_aa: CASSVGGSNSPLHF
cdr3_length: 13; clone_size: NA; j_call: TRBJ2-3; v_call: TRBV29-1; d_call: NA; cdr3_nt: TGCAGCGTTGATGCAGTAAGCACAGATACGCAGTATTTT; cdr3_aa: CSVDAVSTDTQYF
cdr3_length: 17; clone_size: NA; j_call: TRBJ2-3; v_call: TRBV24-1; d_call: TRBD2; cdr3_nt: TGTGCCACCAGTGAAACTCTAGCGGGAGGGCCCGGAGATACGCAGTATTTT; cdr3_aa: CATSETLAGGPGDTQYF
cdr3_length: 15; clone_size: NA; j_call: TRBJ2-5; v_call: TRBV30; d_call: TRBD2; cdr3_nt: TGTGCCTGGACTAGCGGGGGGGGCCTACAAGAGACCCAGTACTTC; cdr3_aa: CAWTSGGGLQETQYF
cdr3_length: 15; clone_size: NA; j_call: TRBJ1-5; v_call: TRBV6-5; d_call: NA; cdr3_nt: TGTGCCAGCAGTCTAGGCCAGGGGTCCTATCAGCCCCAGCATTTT; cdr3_aa: CASSLGQGSYQPQHF
cdr3_length: 14; clone_size: NA; j_call: TRBJ2-7; v_call: TRBV2; d_call: NA; cdr3_nt: TGTGCCACAGGGGGGACGGACGCTTACTACGAGCAGTACTTC; cdr3_aa: CATGGTDAYYEQYF
cdr3_length: 16; clone_size: NA; j_call: TRBJ2-5; v_call: TRBV11-1; d_call: TRBD2; cdr3_nt: TGTGCCAGCAGCATAGGACTAGCGGGAGGGACGGAGACCCAGTACTTC; cdr3_aa: CASSIGLAGGTETQYF
cdr3_length: 13; clone_size: NA; j_call: TRBJ1-5; v_call: TRBV27; d_call: NA; cdr3_nt: TGTGCCAGCAGTTGGGCAGACAATCAGCCCCAGCATTTT; cdr3_aa: CASSWADNQPQHF
cdr3_length: 14; clone_size: NA; j_call: TRBJ1-6; v_call: TRBV6-5; d_call: NA; cdr3_nt: TGTGCCAGCAGGGCGGGACTACGGAATTCACCCCTCCACTTT; cdr3_aa: CASRAGLRNSPLHF
cdr3_length: 16; clone_size: once; j_call: TRBJ2-5; v_call: TRBV5-1; d_call: TRBD2; cdr3_nt: TGCGCCAGCAGCTTGGTGCTAGCGGGAGGGTTGGAGACCCAGTACTTC; cdr3_aa: CASSLVLAGGLETQYF